This TCR beta chain came from a study of cytomegalovirus exposure and HLA in healthy donors. V shed 5 bases and J shed 3 bases, with 10 bases lying between them. Germline V lookup: CDR1 SGHNT, CDR2 YENEEA. The CDR3 has 13 residues. Details on this clone: The antigen is undetermined.

Broader study findings: Per published reports, the classifier diagnosed cytomegalovirus status with high specificity and sensitivity. Earlier findings revealed that most TCR beta V segments proved productive either about 87% or about 30% of the time. Cytomegalovirus association was assigned to more than 150 TCR beta chains. Presence/absence analyses treated sequencing depth as roughly uniform across donors.

The primer mix had 60 Vbeta and 13 Jbeta primers. The table came from immunoSEQ multiplex PCR; TCRdb's copy has only in-frame clones and leaves some out. Of more than 85,000 clones listed, 69% are singletons. The J gene is TRBJ2-5, the V gene TRBV11-3; weak D call: TRBD2 (6 bases). The sequenced sample consisted of PBMCs. This TCR was recovered from a woman aged 70-85 years in good health and CMV-seropositive. The CDR3 sequence: CASSQWGEETQYF. The CDR3, as DNA: TGTGCCAGCAGCCAATGGGGGGAAGAGACCCAGTACTTC.